This T cell receptor beta chain came from a study of cytomegalovirus exposure and HLA in healthy donors. Study outcomes and limitations: The study assumed roughly uniform donor sequencing depth for presence/absence analyses. HLA allele associations emerged for around 15,000 TCR beta sequences in a later analysis, at 0.05 false discovery rate. Most subjects' HLA-A and HLA-B alleles were reportedly predicted from TCR beta sequences.

Comments on this clone: The antigen is unknown.

Per germline, CDR1 SGHTA and CDR2 FQGNSA. The length of the CDR3 is 19 residues. PCR was performed using 60 Vbeta and 13 Jbeta primers. Sequencing was performed with immunoSEQ multiplex PCR; in TCRdb, only in-frame clones are kept and a portion is missing. This specimen shows 45,000 to 65,000 clones; the ten leading clones hold 9.5% to 15%. Donors likely had unrecorded immune exposures despite being nominally healthy when sampled. The chain is built from TRBV7-2 and TRBJ2-5; 7 positions agree with TRBD1. The end of the DNA fits TRBJ2-7 better, so the J call may be wrong. Sequenced input: PBMCs. The clonotype originates from a man younger than 35 in good health and CMV-seropositive. The CDR3 reads CASSFKGPHRQGKGYEQYF. For the CDR3, the DNA is TGTGCCAGCAGCTTCAAAGGTCCTCACAGACAGGGAAAAGGGTACGAGCAGTACTTC.